This T cell receptor (beta chain) was observed in a study of T cell responses to AZD1222 COVID-19 vaccine. The CDR3 contains 14 residues. Deletions cut 1 base from V and 7 bases from J, with 10 bases between. Per germline, CDR1 LNHDA and CDR2 SQIVND (reference sequence). In the case of this clone: Its antigen is unknown.

Study results and caveats: Recipients of two AZD1222 doses showed rising Spike-specific TCR breadth and depth. Among AZD1222 vaccinees, only six were seropositive at baseline. Targets within unmutated variant regions were reportedly found for nearly half of spike-specific TCRs. There were mostly white British donors and more females than males, and clonal diversity was possibly underestimated.

The repertoire was sequenced with immunoSEQ multiplex PCR; TCRdb's copy has only in-frame clones and lacks some. The data hold roughly 100,000 clones, with less than 90% observed a single time. The V and J genes are TRBV19 and TRBJ1-4; the D gene is possibly TRBD1 (5 bases). The sequenced sample was peripheral blood, obtained on day 0 of AZD1222 vaccination. The sequence was collected from an adult in good health. Here the CDR3 reads CASSIVQGAEKLFF. CDR3 bases: TGTGCCAGTAGTATAGTCCAGGGCGCTGAAAAACTGTTTTTT. The variable domain in full, with the rest retrieved from reference TRBV19 and TRBJ1-4, is DGGITQSPKYLFRKEGQNVTLSCEQNLNHDAMYWYRQDPGQGLRLIYYSQIVNDFQKGDIAEGYSVSREKKESFPLTVTSAQKNPTAFYLCASSIVQGAEKLFFGSGTQLSVL.